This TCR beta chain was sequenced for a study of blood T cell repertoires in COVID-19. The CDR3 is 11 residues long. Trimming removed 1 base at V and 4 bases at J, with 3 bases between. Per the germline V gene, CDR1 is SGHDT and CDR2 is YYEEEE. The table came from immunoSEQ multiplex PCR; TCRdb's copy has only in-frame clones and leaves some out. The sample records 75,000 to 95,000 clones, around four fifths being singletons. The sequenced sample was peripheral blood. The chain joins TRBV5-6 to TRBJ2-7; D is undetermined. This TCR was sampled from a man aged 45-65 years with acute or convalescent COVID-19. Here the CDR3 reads CASSLTYEQYF. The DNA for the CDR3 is TGTGCCAGCAGCTTGACTTACGAGCAGTACTTC.